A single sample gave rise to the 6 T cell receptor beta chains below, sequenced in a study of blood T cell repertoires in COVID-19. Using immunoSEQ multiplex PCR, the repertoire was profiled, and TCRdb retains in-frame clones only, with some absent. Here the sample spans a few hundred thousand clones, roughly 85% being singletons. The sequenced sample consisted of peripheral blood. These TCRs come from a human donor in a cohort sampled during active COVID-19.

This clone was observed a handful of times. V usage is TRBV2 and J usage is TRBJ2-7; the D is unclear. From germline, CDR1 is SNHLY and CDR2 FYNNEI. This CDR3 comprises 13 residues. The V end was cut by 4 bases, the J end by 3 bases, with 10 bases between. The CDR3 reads CASSVASRYEQYF. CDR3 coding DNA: TGTGCCAGCAGTGTTGCTAGTCGCTACGAGCAGTACTTC.

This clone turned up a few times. CDR3 DNA: TGTGCCAGCAGCGCCTGGACAGGGGGCACGGGCGAGCAGTACTTC. It specifies CASSAWTGGTGEQYF. The chain couples TRBV13 to TRBJ2-7; 11 bases fit TRBD1. CDR3 length equals 15 residues. Per the germline V gene, CDR1 is PRHDT and CDR2 is FYEKMQ (reference sequence). V was pared by 5 bases and J by 6 bases, with 9 bases of the junction left unmatched.

As DNA, the CDR3 is TGTGCCATCAGTGCTAAGTCCTCCTACAATGAGCAGTTCTTC. Its protein product is CAISAKSSYNEQFF. V and J are TRBV10-3 and TRBJ2-1; D unclear. There are 14 residues in the CDR3. V lost 4 bases to trimming and J lost 0 bases, with 7 bases between them. CDR1 and CDR2 (germline): ENHRY, SYGVKD.

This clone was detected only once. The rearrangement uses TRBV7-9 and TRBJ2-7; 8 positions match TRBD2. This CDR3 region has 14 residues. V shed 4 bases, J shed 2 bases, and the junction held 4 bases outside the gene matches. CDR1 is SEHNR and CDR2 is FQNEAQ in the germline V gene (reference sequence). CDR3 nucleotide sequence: TGTGCCAGCAGCTATAGCGGGGTGGCCTACGAGCAGTACTTC. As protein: CASSYSGVAYEQYF.

The CDR3 DNA sequence: TGTGCCAGCAGCAAATTGGGTTCCCTGGGCGGCTACACCTTC. As protein: CASSKLGSLGGYTF. The rearrangement links TRBV3-1 (or the pseudogene TRBV3-2) to TRBJ1-2, with D unresolved. The germline V gene encodes CDR1 LGHDT and CDR2 YNNKEL (reference sequence). Between the trimmed V and J ends, which lost 5 bases and 8 bases, there was a span of 18 bases. This CDR3 region has 14 residues.

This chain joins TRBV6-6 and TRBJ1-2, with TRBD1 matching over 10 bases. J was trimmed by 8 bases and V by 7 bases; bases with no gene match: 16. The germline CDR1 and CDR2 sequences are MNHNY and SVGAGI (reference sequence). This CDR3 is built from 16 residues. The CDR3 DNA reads TGTGCCAGCACCAAACGGACAGGGGGATCCGGTCAGGGCTACACCTTC. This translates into CASTKRTGGSGQGYTF.